This T cell receptor beta chain was identified during a study of T cell repertoires in cytomegalovirus infection. The CDR3 runs to 16 residues. Germline V gene lookup returns CDR1 SGHVS and CDR2 FNYEAQ. The V end lost 2 bases, the J end lost 6 bases, and 19 bases lay between the germline ends. TCRdb analysed the reads with MiXCR anew, one entry per CDR3 protein. The sample yields 150,000 to 200,000 distinct CDR3 sequences, roughly a fifth seen once. The chain joins TRBV7-6 to TRBJ1-1; D perhaps matches TRBD1 (5 bases). The sequencing input was PBMCs. This sequence was found in a human donor in good health (CMV status not recorded). Some clones in this sample may be carry-over from other donors' samples. CDR3 sequence (DNA): TGTGCCAGCAGCTTACTGACAGTGGGCCGGGGAGCTGAAGCTTTCTTT. It specifies CASSLLTVGRGAEAFF.